Listed here are 10 T cell receptor beta chains from one sample, sequenced in a study of identical twins. Each CDR3 protein is one row after TCRdb ran MiXCR on the 5' RACE reads. The sample lists 1.5 million to 2 million distinct CDR3 sequences, roughly 35% occurring once. The specimen was cord blood. These receptors all stem from a newborn girl in good health.

This sequence joins TRBV20-1 and TRBJ1-1; D remains ambiguous. Germline assignment: CDR1 DFQATT and CDR2 SNEGSKA (reference sequence). V dropped 2 bases and J dropped 1 base, with 14 bases sitting between them. The CDR3 has 15 amino acids. CDR3 in DNA: TGCAGTGCTAGAACCCGCCCCCGCGGGAACACTGAAGCTTTCTTT. Amino acids: CSARTRPRGNTEAFF.

This clonotype was seen repeatedly, ten times or more. The V gene is TRBV12-3 or TRBV12-4, the J gene TRBJ1-5, with 9 bases fitting TRBD1. J lost 4 bases, V lost 2 bases, and 6 bases had no gene match. This CDR3 comprises 16 residues. CDR3 sequence (DNA): TGTGCCAGCAGTTTAACGCGACAGGGGGGGAATCAGCCCCAGCATTTT. Translated: CASSLTRQGGNQPQHF.

This clonotype was seen a handful of times. The chain carries TRBV20-1 and TRBJ1-2, with D possibly being TRBD1 (5 bases). CDR3 length: 13 residues. The V end lost 0 bases, the J end lost 7 bases, and 12 bases lay between the germline ends. Germline V gene data show CDR1 as DFQATT and CDR2 as SNEGSKA (reference sequence). The CDR3 coding sequence is TGCAGTGCTAGAGAGGCAGGGAGTAGTGGCTACACCTTC. This gives the protein CSAREAGSSGYTF.

The table lists this clonotype with a few counts. The V call is TRBV20-1, the J call TRBJ2-7; 8 bases match TRBD1. This CDR3 comprises 15 residues. The V gene's germline CDR1 is DFQATT and CDR2 SNEGSKA (reference sequence). With 4 bases clipped from V and 2 bases from J, the junction kept 10 bases outside the gene matches. CDR3 protein: CSANRLGTGPYEQYF. The CDR3 DNA sequence: TGCAGTGCTAACCGTCTCGGGACAGGTCCCTACGAGCAGTACTTC.

This clonotype was detected many times. The chain carries TRBV2 and TRBJ2-7; D possibly corresponds to TRBD2 (6 bases). Germline CDR1 SNHLY, CDR2 FYNNEI. The CDR3 has 12 residues. Deletions cut 8 bases from V and 0 bases from J, with 8 bases between. For the CDR3, the DNA is TGTGCCAGCCGGGAGAGCTCCTACGAGCAGTACTTC. It codes for CASRESSYEQYF.

The CDR3 DNA follows: TGTGCCAGCAGCTTAACTCCAACAGGCCTTAATTCACCCCTCCACTTT. It yields the protein CASSLTPTGLNSPLHF. V usage is TRBV7-2 and J usage is TRBJ1-6, with D possibly matching TRBD1 (5 bases). The CDR3 covers 16 residues. Trimming pared 2 bases from V and 6 bases from J, leaving 14 bases between. The germline V gene encodes CDR1 SGHTA and CDR2 FQGNSA.

This clonotype was counted a few times. The gene calls are TRBV5-1 and TRBJ2-1; 8 bases line up with TRBD2. CDR1 is SGHRS, CDR2 YFSETQ, per germline. V lost 4 bases to trimming and J lost 3 bases; unmatched junction nucleotides: 9. The CDR3 runs 16 residues. The CDR3 is CASSNIAGFNYNEQFF. CDR3 nucleotide sequence: TGCGCCAGCAGCAATATAGCGGGGTTTAACTACAATGAGCAGTTCTTC.

This clonotype was observed a few times. V is TRBV9 and J is TRBJ2-1; TRBD2 aligns across 9 bases. V gave up 6 bases and J gave up 7 bases; unmatched junction bases: 8. Looked up from germline, CDR1 is SGDLS and CDR2 is YYNGEE. The CDR3 runs 14 residues. The CDR3 bases are TGTGCCAGCACCAGCGGGAGGAGGGGGAATGAGCAGTTCTTC. This codes for CASTSGRRGNEQFF.

This clonotype has just one count. The J gene is TRBJ1-5, the V gene TRBV5-6; D call uncertain. Germline V gives CDR1 SGHDT, CDR2 YYEEEE. The CDR3 extends over 16 amino acids. Trimming cost V 3 bases and J 2 bases, with 15 bases left between them. This CDR3 reads CASSSGPFGGNQPQHF. CDR3 DNA sequence: TGTGCCAGCAGCTCAGGACCCTTTGGGGGCAATCAGCCCCAGCATTTT. The variable domain in full, completed from reference TRBV5-6 and TRBJ1-5, reads DAGVTQSPTHLIKTRGQQVTLRCSPKSGHDTVSWYQQALGQGPQFIFQYYEEEERQRGNFPDRFSGHQFPNYSSELNVNALLLGDSALYLCASSSGPFGGNQPQHFGDGTRLSIL.

The chain combines TRBV24-1 with TRBJ2-1; 8 bases line up with TRBD1. V lost 4 bases to trimming and J lost 9 bases; unmatched junction nucleotides: 13. The CDR3 extends over 16 amino acids. The germline V gene encodes CDR1 KGHDR and CDR2 SFDVKD. CDR3 sequence reads: CATSDVGPTGGLEQFF. CDR3 DNA sequence: TGTGCCACCAGTGACGTGGGTCCTACAGGGGGTCTTGAGCAGTTCTTC.